What follows describes a single T cell receptor (beta chain). This sample is part of a study of blood T cell repertoires in COVID-19. Study context: From T cells, B-cell-depleted T cells, or PBMCs came the material, which was cDNA or gDNA.

This CDR3 has 16 amino acids. V dropped 1 base and J dropped 4; count of bases not matched to a gene: 6. Germline V gene lookup returns CDR1 MNHEY and CDR2 SMNVEV (reference sequence). Clones were read by immunoSEQ multiplex PCR, and TCRdb kept only the in-frame ones, dropping some. The profile shows about 260,000 clones, around nine tenths of them singletons. This receptor was obtained from a woman aged 60-75 years with COVID-19, enrolled during active disease. The chain carries TRBV27 and TRBJ2-3; 9 nucleotides line up with TRBD2. Sequencing was done on a sample of peripheral blood. In DNA, the CDR3 is TGTGCCAGCAGTTTATTTCCAGCGGGAGGTTCAGATACGCAGTATTTT. This gives the protein CASSLFPAGGSDTQYF.